Listed below are T cell receptor beta chains from one sample, sequenced in a study of CD8 T cells in Susac syndrome. Via MiXCR, TCRdb re-called the immunoSEQ multiplex PCR reads, giving one row per CDR3 protein. The sample has 300,000 to 350,000 distinct CDR3 sequences, about 90% seen once; the top ten hold around 0.07%. Material for sequencing was CD4+ T cells from PBMCs. These receptors were obtained from a human donor with multiple sclerosis. Both conserved end residues are part of each CDR3. A D gene is named only where the DNA matches it firmly. Rows give clone size only sometimes, using once, few, many, or a class for an expanded clone.

V,size,J,D,DNA,CDR3
TRBV12-3/TRBV12-4,NA,TRBJ2-1,TRBD2,TGTGCCAGCAGCAAGGTTAGCGGGAGGTTCGATGAGCAGTTCTTC,CASSKVSGRFDEQFF
TRBV9,NA,TRBJ2-2,NA,TGTGCCAGCAGCGTAGGGACATTGAACACCGGGGAGCTGTTTTTT,CASSVGTLNTGELFF
TRBV19,NA,TRBJ1-5,NA,TGTGCCAGTAGTATGAACGGGCGGACGGGGCCCCAGCATTTT,CASSMNGRTGPQHF
TRBV20-1,NA,TRBJ2-1,TRBD2,TGCAGTGCTAGAGTAGCGACTAGCTTAGAGCAGTTCTTC,CSARVATSLEQFF
TRBV6-6,NA,TRBJ1-4,NA,TGTGCCAGCAGCCTCATCATTGCAACTAATGAAAAACTGTTTTTT,CASSLIIATNEKLFF
TRBV30,once,TRBJ1-4,NA,TGTGCCTGGAGTGTACGGCGCAAAGTTGAAAAACTGTTTTTT,CAWSVRRKVEKLFF
TRBV6-5,NA,TRBJ1-2,NA,TGTGCCAGCAGTTACAGTAAACCAGGGTTCTATGGCTACACCTTC,CASSYSKPGFYGYTF
TRBV30,NA,TRBJ2-1,TRBD2,TGTGCCTGGAGTTTAGCGGGCCTTTACAATGAGCAGTTCTTC,CAWSLAGLYNEQFF
TRBV7-3,NA,TRBJ2-1,NA,TGTGCCAGCAGCTTAATCGCCGACAATGAGCAGTTCTTC,CASSLIADNEQFF
TRBV29-1,NA,TRBJ2-7,NA,TGCAGCGTTGTGCGTAACGAGCAGTACTTC,CSVVRNEQYF
TRBV6-5,NA,TRBJ1-6,NA,TGTGCCAGCAGTTACGTGTCGGCCGCACCCCCCGGATCACCCCTCCACTTT,CASSYVSAAPPGSPLHF
TRBV28,NA,TRBJ1-2,NA,TGTGCCAGCAGTTTAAGAAGCGGAGATGGCTACACCTTC,CASSLRSGDGYTF
TRBV19,NA,TRBJ2-2,NA,TGTGCCAGTAGTGTGACTAAGAACACCGGGGAGCTGTTTTTT,CASSVTKNTGELFF